Following are 26 T cell receptor beta chains from one sample sequenced in a study of T cell clonality in common variable immunodeficiency. TCRdb keeps only in-frame clones here, not all; method: immunoSEQ multiplex PCR. The sample was found to contain tens of thousands of clones, and every one recurs. Sequencing was carried out using peripheral blood mononuclear cells. The receptor source for this set is a person between 18 and 75 years old in good health.

In this sample, this clone turned up many times. The CDR3 end lies 3 residues beyond the end of the read and is filled in from the germline J gene. This chain joins TRBV6-4 and TRBJ2-3; D may be TRBD1 or TRBD2 (9 bases each). This CDR3 has 16 amino acids. Germline CDR1 MRHNA, CDR2 SNTAGT. The V and J ends lost 4 bases and 4 bases respectively, with 18 bases between them. The part of the CDR3 DNA that was read is TGTGCCAGCAGTGCCCTAGCGGGACAGGGCGCAGATACG. The encoded protein is CASSALAGQGADT. The whole CDR3 protein reads CASSALAGQGADTQYF.

This clone was observed many times. Coverage ceases 3 residues before the CDR3 finishes, and the germline J gene fills in the end. The V and J genes are TRBV7-3 and TRBJ2-2, with D perhaps matching TRBD2 (5 bases). The V end was cut by 5 bases, the J end by 4 bases, with 8 bases between. Germline loops: CDR1 SGHTA, CDR2 FQGTGA. The CDR3 contains 13 residues. CDR3 amino acids: CASSNSVTGELFF. Partial CDR3 DNA: TGTGCCAGCAGCAATAGCGTCACCGGGGAG.

This clone was recorded many times. The CDR3 is CASRPDRGFDTGELFF. The CDR3 DNA, read in part, is TGTGCCAGCAGACCCGACAGGGGGTTCGACACCGGGGAG. This rearrangement joins TRBV12-3 or TRBV12-4 to TRBJ2-2, with TRBD1 matching over 9 bases. Read data end 3 residues before the CDR3 end; the end is taken from the germline J gene. V trimming: 6 bases; J trimming: 3 bases; junction bases outside the gene matches: 8. This CDR3 has 16 residues.

This clone has at least ten counts. The CDR3 end is not reached by the read, which stops 3 residues before it; the germline J gene fills it in. The chain uses TRBV4-2 and TRBJ2-7; the match to TRBD2 covers 8 bases. Losses at the gene ends were 1 base for V and 0 bases for J; bases not matched to a gene: 2. CDR3 size: 15 residues. Germline-derived CDR1 and CDR2 are LGHNA and YNFKEQ. CDR3 protein: CASSQGLALSYEQYF. The CDR3 DNA, read in part, is TGTGCCAGCAGCCAAGGACTAGCGCTCTCCTACGAG.

This clone was found many times. Coverage ceases 3 residues before the CDR3 finishes, and the germline J gene fills in the end. V and J are TRBV4-1 and TRBJ2-7, with TRBD2 identical over 9 bases. The germline CDR1 and CDR2 sequences are MGHRA and YSYEKL. CDR3 size: 16 residues. V gave up 4 bases and J gave up 0 bases; unmatched junction bases: 7. The part of the CDR3 DNA that was read is TGCGCCAGCAGCCTATCGACTAGCGGAACCTCCTACGAG. Its protein product is CASSLSTSGTSYE. The whole CDR3 protein is CASSLSTSGTSYEQYF.

This clone was recorded at least ten times. Read coverage stops 3 residues before the CDR3 terminus; the germline J gene supplies the remainder. The chain couples TRBV12-3 or TRBV12-4 to TRBJ1-4, with 11 bases that match TRBD1. V lost 5 bases, J lost 7 bases, and 6 bases stayed unmatched. The length of the CDR3 is 15 residues. This CDR3 reads CASSPGQGGREKLFF. The CDR3 bases that were read are TGTGCCAGCAGTCCGGGACAGGGGGGGCGTGAAAAA.

This clone has ten or more counts. Read coverage stops 3 residues before the CDR3 terminus; the germline J gene supplies the remainder. This rearrangement joins TRBV18 to TRBJ1-5; 9 nucleotides line up with TRBD1. V was clipped by 3 bases and J by 4 bases; unmatched bases: 7. Germline V CDR1 and CDR2: KGHSH, LQKENI. The CDR3 consists of 16 residues. The CDR3 spells CASSPLSGTGNQPQHF. The part of the CDR3 DNA that was read is TGTGCCAGCTCACCCCTTTCCGGGACAGGGAATCAGCCC.

Comments on this clone: The CDR3 goes on 3 residues after the read ends, and that part is filled in from the germline J gene. This chain joins TRBV2 and TRBJ2-2, with D maybe TRBD2 (5 bases). Germline V gene data show CDR1 as SNHLY and CDR2 as FYNNEI. This CDR3 has 15 residues. CDR3 protein: CASRDRFAEDEKLFF. Incomplete CDR3 DNA: TGTGCCAGCAGGGATCGGTTCGCGGAGGATGAAAAG. Full variable domain (rest looked up from reference TRBV2 and TRBJ2-2): EPEVTQTPSHQVTQMGQEVILRCVPISNHLYFYWYRQILGQKVEFLVSFYNNEISEKSEIFDDQFSVERPDGSNFTLKIRSTKLEDSAMYFCASRDRFAEDEKLFFGEGSRLTVL.

This clone was seen many times. The sequence runs out 3 residues before the end of the CDR3; the remainder is reconstructed from the germline J gene. The V gene is TRBV6-4, the J gene TRBJ2-1, with TRBD2 identical over 12 bases. CDR1 MRHNA and CDR2 SNTAGT come from the germline V gene. The CDR3 loop spans 15 amino acids. After removal of 5 bases from V and 8 bases from J, the junction contained 7 bases not matched to a gene. The DNA read from the CDR3 is TGTGCCAGCAGTCTAACTAGCGGGGGGATGGATGAG. Translated: CASSLTSGGMDE. The CDR3, in full, reads CASSLTSGGMDEQFF.

In this sample, this clone turned up a few times. The CDR3 goes on 3 residues after the read ends, and that part is filled in from the germline J gene. This chain links TRBV7-9 with TRBJ2-3; D is perhaps TRBD1 (6 bases). The germline CDR1 and CDR2 sequences are SEHNR and FQNEAQ (reference sequence). This CDR3 has 15 residues. V lost 5 bases, J lost 8 bases, and 20 bases lay in between. The CDR3 DNA, read in part, is TGTGCCAGCAGCCAATTACAGGGTAGAACGGGTACG. This translates into CASSQLQGRTGT. The full CDR3 protein is CASSQLQGRTGTQYF.

This clone came up many times. The read terminates 3 residues ahead of where the CDR3 ends, so the germline J gene completes it. V gene TRBV5-1 combines with J gene TRBJ2-3; TRBD2 might be the D (6 bases). Trimming stripped 2 bases from V and 6 bases from J, with 13 bases between. The CDR3 is made up of 14 amino acids. CDR1 and CDR2 (germline): SGHRS, YFSETQ. CDR3 bases read: TGCGCCAGCAGCTTAAGGGACCGGGGGGATACG. As protein: CASSLRDRGDT. The CDR3 in full is CASSLRDRGDTQYF.

At least ten counts were recorded for this clone. The read is 3 residues too short to cover the CDR3 end, so that end is filled in from the germline J gene. The V call is TRBV20-1, the J call TRBJ2-1, with D possibly TRBD1 on 5 matching bases. Germline values: CDR1 DFQATT, CDR2 SNEGSKA (reference sequence). This CDR3 has 11 amino acids. The covered CDR3 bases are TGCAGCAGTACAAGGGGCAATGAG. This gives the protein CSSTRGNE. The full-length CDR3 reads as CSSTRGNEQFF.

This clone was seen repeatedly, ten times or more. Coverage ceases 3 residues before the CDR3 finishes, and the germline J gene fills in the end. This rearrangement joins TRBV7-9 to TRBJ2-1; tentatively, D is TRBD1 (5 bases). Trimming took off 5 bases at V and 5 bases at J, with 16 bases between the two ends. CDR1 is SEHNR, CDR2 FQNEAQ, per germline (reference sequence). The CDR3 spans 15 residues. The chain's CDR3 is CASSTTGLGNNEQFF. The CDR3 bases that were read are TGTGCCAGCAGCACAACAGGTTTGGGAAACAATGAG.

This clone was picked up many times. The CDR3 extends 3 residues past the end of the read, so its final part is completed from the germline J gene. This chain links TRBV2 with TRBJ2-3; the match to TRBD2 covers 14 bases. The V segment lost 8 bases and the J segment 2 bases; nucleotides outside the gene matches: 9. CDR3 length equals 17 residues. Germline V gene sequence: CDR1 SNHLY, CDR2 FYNNEI. Partial CDR3 DNA: TGTGCCAGCTTTCCGGGACTAGCGGGAGTCATCACAGATACG. This sequence encodes CASFPGLAGVITDT. The whole CDR3 reads CASFPGLAGVITDTQYF.

Ten or more counts support this clone. The DNA ends 3 residues before the CDR3 does, and the rest of the CDR3 is filled in from the germline J gene. The gene calls are TRBV5-1 and TRBJ2-2; D perhaps matches TRBD1 (5 bases). Per the germline V gene, CDR1 is SGHRS and CDR2 is YFSETQ. Between the trimmed V and J ends, which lost 3 bases and 4 bases, there was a span of 7 bases. CDR3 size: 13 residues. The CDR3 sequence: CASSSTATGELFF. The DNA read from the CDR3 is TGCGCCAGCAGCTCGACAGCCACCGGGGAG.

This clone was counted ten times or more. Read data end 3 residues before the CDR3 end; the end is taken from the germline J gene. The rearrangement links TRBV23-1 to TRBJ1-1; 7 nucleotides line up with TRBD1. TRBV23-1 belongs to the ORF category, with a function that is uncertain. Trimming at V came to 4 bases and at J to 0 bases, leaving 11 bases not matched to a gene. CDR3 length: 17 residues. CDR3 DNA, as far as it was read: TGCGCCAGCAGTCGACAGGGAGTTGGAGAGCTGAACACTGAA. Encoded protein: CASSRQGVGELNTE. The whole CDR3 sequence reads CASSRQGVGELNTEAFF.

This clone has a count of ten or more. The read halts 3 residues ahead of the CDR3 end, with the missing end drawn from the germline J gene. The chain is built from TRBV19 and TRBJ2-7; D not certain. Looked up from germline, CDR1 is LNHDA and CDR2 is SQIVND (reference sequence). CDR3 length: 17 residues. The V end lost 5 bases, the J end lost 3 bases, and 23 bases lay between the germline ends. CDR3 amino acids: CASSPHKGAYGDYEQYF. The CDR3 DNA, read in part, is TGTGCCAGTAGTCCCCACAAGGGCGCCTACGGCGACTACGAG. Based on the CDR3 plus reference TRBV19 and TRBJ2-7, the full variable domain is DGGITQSPKYLFRKEGQNVTLSCEQNLNHDAMYWYRQDPGQGLRLIYYSQIVNDFQKGDIAEGYSVSREKKESFPLTVTSAQKNPTAFYLCASSPHKGAYGDYEQYFGPGTRLTVT.

This clone was seen at least ten times. The sequence runs out 3 residues before the end of the CDR3; the remainder is reconstructed from the germline J gene. The V call is TRBV6-1, the J call TRBJ2-7; D may be TRBD2 (5 bases). Trimming cost V 2 bases and J 4 bases, with 12 bases left between them. Looked up from germline, CDR1 is MNHNS and CDR2 is SASEGT. This CDR3 has 14 residues. The CDR3: CASSEIGVVYEQYF. The CDR3 DNA, read in part, is TGTGCCAGCAGTGAAATCGGGGTAGTGTACGAG.

This clone has a count of ten or more. Read data end 3 residues before the CDR3 end; the end is taken from the germline J gene. Other nucleotide sequences in the sample specify the same CDR3. V and J are TRBV30 and TRBJ1-2; TRBD1 aligns across 7 bases. Germline CDR1 and CDR2: GTSNPN and SVGIG (reference sequence). The CDR3 sequence is 14 residues long. The V segment lost 3 bases and the J segment 6 bases; nucleotides outside the gene matches: 10. CDR3 bases read: TGTGCCTGGAGAACAGGGACAGATAGGCATGGC. It is translated as CAWRTGTDRHG. The complete CDR3 sequence is CAWRTGTDRHGYTF.

This clone has at least ten counts. From the germline J gene comes the end of the CDR3, since the read stops 3 residues before it. V gene TRBV5-1 combines with J gene TRBJ2-1, with 11 bases that match TRBD2. V gave up 5 bases and J gave up 8 bases; unmatched junction bases: 6. CDR3 length: 14 amino acids. The germline gives CDR1 SGHRS, CDR2 YFSETQ. Incomplete CDR3 DNA: TGCGCCAGCAGGGGTAGCGGGGGGGCCTATGAG. It encodes CASRGSGGAYE. The CDR3 in its entirety is CASRGSGGAYEQFF. Full variable domain (outside the CDR3, taken from reference TRBV5-1 and TRBJ2-1): KAGVTQTPRYLIKTRGQQVTLSCSPISGHRSVSWYQQTPGQGLQFLFEYFSETQRNKGNFPGRFSGRQFSNSRSEMNVSTLELGDSALYLCASRGSGGAYEQFFGPGTRLTVL.

This clone was seen repeatedly, ten times or more. The read halts 3 residues ahead of the CDR3 end, with the missing end drawn from the germline J gene. V usage is TRBV7-2 and J usage is TRBJ1-3; no clear D. The CDR3 runs to 15 residues. Germline assignment: CDR1 SGHTA and CDR2 FQGNSA. Trimming shortened V by 8 bases and J by 0 bases, and 14 bases separated the two germline ends. Incomplete CDR3 DNA: TGTGCCAGCCAAAGTGGCGGGAGCTCTGGAAACACC. As protein: CASQSGGSSGNT. The full CDR3 protein reads CASQSGGSSGNTIYF.

The sample holds many counts of this clone. The CDR3 extends 3 residues past the end of the read, so its final part is completed from the germline J gene. V is TRBV2 and J is TRBJ1-1; maybe TRBD1 (6 bases). Germline V lookup: CDR1 SNHLY, CDR2 FYNNEI. The CDR3 runs to 13 residues. The V and J ends lost 6 bases and 3 bases respectively, with 11 bases between them. The covered CDR3 bases are TGTGCCAGCAGGGGACACTCCTACACTGAA. Its translation is CASRGHSYTE. The whole CDR3 region reads CASRGHSYTEAFF.

This clone was counted at least ten times. The read terminates 3 residues ahead of where the CDR3 ends, so the germline J gene completes it. V gene TRBV20-1 combines with J gene TRBJ1-5, with unresolved D. This CDR3 is built from 16 residues. The germline V and J ends were trimmed by 0 bases and 0 bases, with 12 bases remaining between them. Germline CDR1 reads DFQATT; CDR2 reads SNEGSKA (reference sequence). CDR3 region: CSARDPARYSNQPQHF. CDR3 DNA, as far as it was read: TGCAGTGCTAGAGATCCAGCGAGGTATAGCAATCAGCCC.

Notes on this clone: The observed sequence ends 3 residues before the CDR3 terminus, with the missing tail filled in from the germline J gene. This chain connects TRBV7-9 to TRBJ1-2, with unresolved D. The CDR3 has 12 residues. Germline CDR1 is SEHNR and CDR2 is FQNEAQ (reference sequence). Incomplete CDR3 DNA: TGTGCCAGCAAACCGTTTACAGATACC. Its protein product is CASKPFTDT. The CDR3 in its entirety is CASKPFTDTYTF.

The sample holds many counts of this clone. The same CDR3 also results from other DNA sequences found in this sample. The CDR3 reads CASSADRDTEAFF. Partial CDR3 DNA: TGTGCCAGCAGTGCTGACAGGGACACTGAA. The chain recombines TRBV2 with TRBJ1-1, with 7 bases identical to TRBD1. With the read ending 3 residues before the CDR3 end, the germline J gene is used to fill in that end. Germline CDR1 SNHLY, CDR2 FYNNEI. Unmatched junction bases numbered 2, after V lost 4 bases and J lost 3 bases. This CDR3 spans 13 amino acids.

This clone was observed at least ten times. The read is 3 residues too short to cover the CDR3 end, so that end is filled in from the germline J gene. The chain uses TRBV7-2 and TRBJ2-1, with D tentatively TRBD2 (5 bases). V shed 1 base and J shed 5 bases, with 12 bases lying between them. Germline CDR1 reads SGHTA; CDR2 reads FQGNSA. This CDR3 contains 15 residues. CDR3 DNA (partial): TGTGCCAGCAGCTTAGTCGGTCTAGCTAACAATGAG. Protein sequence: CASSLVGLANNE. Given in full, the CDR3 is CASSLVGLANNEQFF.